The subject of this entry is one TCR beta chain. This sample is part of a study of blood T cell repertoires in COVID-19. Study information: The United States, Italy and Spain supplied acute and convalescent COVID-19 samples. Sources were T cells, B-cell-depleted T cells, or PBMCs; the material itself was cDNA or gDNA.

Only in-frame clones appear in the TCRdb table, and some are missing; sequencing was by immunoSEQ multiplex PCR. Among approximately 150,000 clones, approximately 88% were seen once, and the ten largest hold under 5.5%. CDR3 length equals 14 residues. V was pared by 5 bases and J by 10 bases, with 10 bases of the junction left unmatched. Germline V gene data show CDR1 as SEHNR and CDR2 as FQNEAQ (reference sequence). The V call is TRBV7-9, the J call TRBJ2-1, with 8 nucleotides matching TRBD2. This receptor was identified in a human donor in a cohort sampled during active COVID-19. The specimen sequenced was peripheral blood. The CDR3 loop is CASSPSGGAGEQFF. CDR3 nucleotide sequence: TGTGCCAGCAGCCCCTCCGGGGGGGCCGGCGAGCAGTTCTTC.